One sample yielded the 27 T cell receptor beta chains listed below, sequenced in a study of siplizumab effects on memory and regulatory T cells. This table comes from immunoSEQ multiplex PCR, and its TCRdb copy is limited to in-frame clones, with some not included. The table shows fewer than 100,000 clones, with about 94% occurring only once. The specimen was non-Treg CD4+ T cells sorted from blood. All receptors derive from a human donor in good health.

The rearrangement uses TRBV7-3 and TRBJ2-2; no definite D call. The V and J ends lost 2 bases and 5 bases respectively, with 9 bases between them. Germline values: CDR1 SGHTA, CDR2 FQGTGA. This CDR3 contains 14 residues. In DNA, the CDR3 is TGTGCCAGCAGCTTACTGGCAACAACCGGGGAGCTGTTTTTT. The encoded protein is CASSLLATTGELFF.

The V gene is TRBV4-3, the J gene TRBJ1-2, with unresolved D. V was trimmed by 1 base and J by 6 bases, leaving 18 bases between them. The CDR3 sequence is 16 residues long. Germline CDR1 and CDR2: LGHNA and YSLEER. Written as DNA, the CDR3 is TGCGCCAGCAGCCAAGCTTTTGCGGGGATCCACCATGGCTACACCTTC. This sequence encodes CASSQAFAGIHHGYTF.

This clone was picked up one time. The chain has TRBV6-5 and TRBJ1-6; no definite D call. This CDR3 contains 15 residues. Germline CDR1 reads MNHEY; CDR2 reads SVGAGI. Trimming took off 2 bases at V and 3 bases at J, with 8 bases between the two ends. The CDR3 is CASSYRGFYNSPLHF. The DNA of the CDR3 is TGTGCCAGCAGTTACAGAGGGTTCTATAATTCACCCCTCCACTTT.

This sequence joins TRBV4-2 and TRBJ2-7, with TRBD2 matching over 9 bases. The V segment lost 2 bases and the J segment 3 bases; nucleotides outside the gene matches: 5. The CDR3 has 15 residues. Germline V CDR1 and CDR2: LGHNA, YNFKEQ. CDR3 in DNA: TGTGCCAGCAGCCAAACACTAGCGGGCCTCTACGAGCAGTACTTC. This encodes CASSQTLAGLYEQYF.

The rearrangement uses TRBV5-1 and TRBJ1-1; D possibly corresponds to TRBD1 (5 bases). Germline V CDR1 and CDR2: SGHRS, YFSETQ. V lost 0 bases and J lost 0, with 18 bases in between. This CDR3 spans 18 amino acids. CDR3 sequence reads: CASSLEPRGALMNTEAFF. The CDR3 bases are TGCGCCAGCAGCTTGGAGCCCAGAGGGGCCCTGATGAACACTGAAGCTTTCTTT.

This clone has just one count. The junction shows a germline mismatch at one end, possibly a read error. Other DNA sequences in the same sample also yield this CDR3. This rearrangement joins TRBV2 to TRBJ1-2; D not certain. CDR3 length equals 14 residues. Germline V CDR1 and CDR2: SNHLY, FYNNEI. CDR3 sequence: CASTPSDGLYGYTF. The DNA for the CDR3 is TGCGCCAGCACCCCGTCGGACGGCCTCTATGGCTACACCTTC.

The chain is built from TRBV30 and TRBJ2-3; D is ambiguous. V was trimmed by 2 bases and J by 14 bases, leaving 17 bases between them. The CDR3 is 12 amino acids. Per the germline V gene, CDR1 is GTSNPN and CDR2 is SVGIG (reference sequence). In nucleotides, the CDR3 is TGTGCCTGGAGTCTCCAACCGCGAATTCTGTATTTT. Protein product: CAWSLQPRILYF.

V usage is TRBV11-3 and J usage is TRBJ2-1, with TRBD2 identical over 9 bases. Losses at the gene ends were 8 bases for V and 2 bases for J; bases not matched to a gene: 1. CDR3 size: 13 residues. Germline CDR1 reads SGHNT; CDR2 reads YENEEA. The CDR3 region has the DNA TGTGCCAGCTCTAGCGGGACCTACAATGAGCAGTTCTTC. Its protein is CASSSGTYNEQFF.

V is TRBV7-6 and J is TRBJ2-4, with TRBD2 matching over 10 bases. Unmatched junction bases numbered 5, after V lost 1 base and J lost 8 bases. Germline CDR1 reads SGHVS; CDR2 reads FNYEAQ. The CDR3 is 15 residues long. The CDR3 is CASSLGAGGPYIQYF. As DNA, the CDR3 is TGTGCCAGCAGCTTAGGAGCGGGAGGGCCGTACATTCAGTACTTC.

The chain has TRBV18 and TRBJ2-2, with D perhaps TRBD1 or TRBD2 (5 bases each). The V end lost 0 bases, the J end lost 3 bases, and 11 bases lay between the germline ends. Germline V gene data show CDR1 as KGHSH and CDR2 as LQKENI. CDR3 length equals 16 residues. In DNA, the CDR3 is TGTGCCAGCTCACCACCTTTGGGACGGGACACCGGGGAGCTGTTTTTT. Protein: CASSPPLGRDTGELFF.

The genes are TRBV10-3 and TRBJ1-5; D not resolved. Trimming took off 0 bases at V and 5 bases at J, with 14 bases between the two ends. This CDR3 has 16 amino acids. Germline CDR1 ENHRY, CDR2 SYGVKD. This CDR3 is CAISESVGRIDQPQHF. CDR3 nucleotide sequence: TGTGCCATCAGTGAGTCCGTAGGGCGAATCGATCAGCCCCAGCATTTT.

The V and J genes are TRBV5-1 and TRBJ1-6, with 7 bases fitting TRBD1. The V gene end was trimmed by 0 bases and the J gene end by 9 bases; junction bases not matched to a gene: 3. This CDR3 region has 14 residues. Germline V gives CDR1 SGHRS, CDR2 YFSETQ. The DNA for the CDR3 is TGCGCCAGCAGCTTGGGTGGGGACAGTTCACCCCTCCACTTT. Translation: CASSLGGDSSPLHF.

The V and J genes are TRBV5-6 and TRBJ1-1; a weak D match, TRBD1 (6 bases). Trimming pared 6 bases from V and 3 bases from J, leaving 15 bases between. The CDR3 has 14 amino acids. The V gene's germline CDR1 is SGHDT and CDR2 YYEEEE. Here the CDR3 reads CASNSLRGYTEAFF. The CDR3 coding sequence is TGTGCCAGCAACTCGCTCAGGGGATACACTGAAGCTTTCTTT.

This clone was recorded only once. This chain links TRBV2 with TRBJ1-1; D ambiguous. The CDR3 is 13 residues long. Germline CDR1 SNHLY, CDR2 FYNNEI. V was cut by 10 bases and J by 1 base, with 13 bases left in between. CDR3 sequence reads: CATILEKNTEAFF. The CDR3 coding sequence is TGTGCCACCATTCTGGAGAAGAACACTGAAGCTTTCTTT.

The chain carries TRBV6-1 and TRBJ2-7; no clear D. This CDR3 is built from 13 residues. Between the trimmed V and J ends, which lost 0 bases and 2 bases, there was a span of 5 bases. Germline loops: CDR1 MNHNS, CDR2 SASEGT. The DNA for the CDR3 is TGTGCCAGCAGTGAAGCGCCCACCTACGAGCAGTACTTC. Amino acid sequence: CASSEAPTYEQYF.

The CDR3 sequence is CASSVGGASTDTQYF. DNA of the CDR3: TGTGCCAGCAGCGTAGGAGGGGCCAGCACAGATACGCAGTATTTT. J is TRBJ2-3 and V is TRBV9; either TRBD1 or TRBD2 may fit D (5 bases each). The germline V and J ends were trimmed by 0 bases and 0 bases, with 8 bases remaining between them. CDR3 length equals 15 residues. Per the germline V gene, CDR1 is SGDLS and CDR2 is YYNGEE.

The chain carries TRBV15 and TRBJ1-1; no clear D. V shed 0 bases and J shed 6 bases, with 20 bases lying between them. The CDR3 spans 17 residues. Germline-derived CDR1 and CDR2 are LNHNV and YYDKDF (reference sequence). The CDR3 region has the DNA TGTGCCACCAGCAGAGATCGAACAGCCGGTACTCGGTCTGAAGCTTTCTTT. Translating gives CATSRDRTAGTRSEAFF. Drawing the rest from reference TRBV15 and TRBJ1-1, the complete variable domain is DAMVIQNPRYQVTQFGKPVTLSCSQTLNHNVMYWYQQKSSQAPKLLFHYYDKDFNNEADTPDNFQSRRPNTSFCFLDIRSPGLGDTAMYLCATSRDRTAGTRSEAFFGQGTRLTVV.

The V call is TRBV11-3, the J call TRBJ2-4; TRBD2 aligns across 9 bases. Per the germline V gene, CDR1 is SGHNT and CDR2 is YENEEA. The CDR3 runs 15 residues. V was clipped by 4 bases and J by 5 bases; unmatched bases: 6. The CDR3 sequence: CASSSRAGGENIQYF. The CDR3 coding sequence is TGTGCCAGCAGCTCCAGAGCGGGAGGAGAAAACATTCAGTACTTC.

The chain combines TRBV7-6 with TRBJ1-4; the match to TRBD1 covers 8 bases. Trimming took 4 bases from V and 6 from J; bases not matched to a gene: 10. Germline lookup yields CDR1 SGHVS and CDR2 FNYEAQ. The CDR3 has 16 amino acids. The CDR3 region has the DNA TGTGCCAGCAGCTCAGGGGTGGGGACAGGATATGAAAAACTGTTTTTT. Translating it yields CASSSGVGTGYEKLFF.

This clone showed up just a few times. The chain has TRBV29-1 and TRBJ1-1; D not certain. The CDR3 totals 14 residues. Germline CDR1 and CDR2: SQVTM and ANQGSEA. The ends were cut back, 4 bases at V and 1 base at J, with 13 bases in the middle. CDR3 DNA sequence: TGCAGCGTTGCCGCCATGGGGTCGAACACTGAAGCTTTCTTT. Encoded protein: CSVAAMGSNTEAFF.

V is TRBV7-9 and J is TRBJ2-2, with D unresolved. Trimming cost V 7 bases and J 4 bases, with 13 bases left between them. The CDR3 is 14 residues long. Looked up from germline, CDR1 is SEHNR and CDR2 is FQNEAQ (reference sequence). This chain's CDR3 is CASTQKWPTGELFF. CDR3 coding DNA: TGTGCCAGCACCCAGAAGTGGCCCACCGGGGAGCTGTTTTTT.

The genes are TRBV4-2 and TRBJ1-1; D remains ambiguous. Germline V gene data show CDR1 as LGHNA and CDR2 as YNFKEQ. The CDR3 totals 13 residues. V lost 0 bases and J 5 bases, leaving 7 bases between the germline ends. The CDR3 bases are TGTGCCAGCAGCCAAGATCGGCGGACTGAAGCTTTCTTT. It encodes CASSQDRRTEAFF.

This chain joins TRBV5-4 and TRBJ1-2, with 7 bases aligning to TRBD1. Trimming took 2 bases from V and 3 from J; bases not matched to a gene: 1. The germline V gene has CDR1 SGHNT and CDR2 YYREEE (reference sequence). The CDR3 runs 13 residues. CDR3 loop: CASSLTGDYGYTF. The CDR3 coding sequence is TGTGCCAGCAGCTTAACAGGGGACTATGGCTACACCTTC.

This chain connects TRBV9 to TRBJ1-1; D remains unclear. Germline V lookup: CDR1 SGDLS, CDR2 YYNGEE. The CDR3 runs 14 residues. V was shortened by 3 bases and J by 2 bases, with 11 bases between the two germline ends. The CDR3 spells CASSDGRSNTEAFF. The CDR3 region has the DNA TGTGCCAGCAGCGACGGGCGTTCAAACACTGAAGCTTTCTTT.

This chain joins TRBV7-2 and TRBJ2-1; the match to TRBD2 covers 7 bases. Trimming removed 3 bases from V and 6 bases from J; junction bases left unmatched: 8. Per the germline V gene, CDR1 is SGHTA and CDR2 is FQGNSA. The CDR3 contains 15 residues. CDR3 coding DNA: TGTGCCAGCAGCTTTAACGGGAGGATCGGCAATGAGCAGTTCTTC. Amino acid sequence: CASSFNGRIGNEQFF.

The chain carries TRBV7-8 and TRBJ2-7, with 9 bases that match TRBD1. Trimming removed 1 base from V and 0 bases from J; junction bases left unmatched: 1. CDR3 length equals 15 residues. Germline loops: CDR1 SGHVS, CDR2 FQNEAQ. Here the CDR3 DNA reads TGTGCCAGCAGCTTAGGGACAGGGGCCTCCTACGAGCAGTACTTC. Its protein is CASSLGTGASYEQYF.

The chain is built from TRBV2 and TRBJ2-2; tentative D call: TRBD2 (6 bases). Per the germline V gene, CDR1 is SNHLY and CDR2 is FYNNEI. The V end was cut by 8 bases, the J end by 7 bases, with 20 bases between. The CDR3 is 15 residues long. The CDR3 DNA reads TGTGCCAGCCTCGAAGGGAGAATGGGGGGCGGGGAGCTGTTTTTT. Protein sequence: CASLEGRMGGGELFF.